Presented here are 9 T cell receptor beta chains from one specimen sequenced in a study of blood T cell repertoires in COVID-19. The method was immunoSEQ multiplex PCR; TCRdb's version includes in-frame clones alone and lacks a portion of them. The data contain a few hundred thousand clones, 70% to 90% of them seen just once; the ten biggest clones take up around 2.1%. The specimen was PBMCs or T cells enriched from blood (not recorded which). The receptors come from a man younger than 45 who had recovered from COVID-19.

The V and J genes are TRBV30 and TRBJ2-5, with D tentatively TRBD2 (6 bases). CDR1 is GTSNPN and CDR2 is SVGIG in the germline V gene (reference sequence). The germline V and J ends were trimmed by 0 bases and 5 bases, with 10 bases remaining between them. The CDR3 spans 13 residues. DNA of the CDR3: TGTGCCTGGAGTGTAGGAGGGGTGGAGACCCAGTACTTC. It specifies CAWSVGGVETQYF.

A few counts support this clone. The rearrangement joins TRBV2 to TRBJ1-4, with 7 bases that match TRBD1. The V segment lost 6 bases and the J segment 4 bases; nucleotides outside the gene matches: 5. The CDR3 contains 14 residues. Germline values: CDR1 SNHLY, CDR2 FYNNEI. CDR3: CASRDRVGNEKLFF. CDR3 nucleotides: TGTGCCAGCAGAGACAGGGTCGGTAATGAAAAACTGTTTTTT.

V is TRBV12-3 or TRBV12-4 and J is TRBJ2-1, with D possibly TRBD2 on 6 matching bases. The CDR3 has 13 amino acids. V lost 6 bases and J lost 12, with 18 bases in between. CDR3 coding DNA: TGTGCCAGCAGCGGAATGACTAGATGGGTGCAGTTCTTC. This gives the protein CASSGMTRWVQFF.

V and J are TRBV9 and TRBJ2-2, with 9 positions matching TRBD2. Per the germline V gene, CDR1 is SGDLS and CDR2 is YYNGEE. The CDR3 totals 16 residues. Germline trimming cut 2 bases from V and 1 base from J; bases unmatched to any gene: 3. Here the CDR3 reads CASSVLSGGNTGELFF. The CDR3 region has the DNA TGTGCCAGCAGCGTTCTTAGCGGGGGGAACACCGGGGAGCTGTTTTTT.

The gene calls are TRBV5-1 and TRBJ2-2; 9 bases align to TRBD1. Looked up from germline, CDR1 is SGHRS and CDR2 is YFSETQ. CDR3 length: 16 residues. The V gene end was trimmed by 3 bases and the J gene end by 1 base; junction bases not matched to a gene: 4. CDR3 sequence reads: CASSSDRGMNTGELFF. CDR3 sequence (DNA): TGCGCCAGCAGCTCTGACAGGGGGATGAACACCGGGGAGCTGTTTTTT.

The chain recombines TRBV2 with TRBJ1-1; D is unresolved. The CDR3 extends over 14 amino acids. Between the trimmed V and J ends, which lost 6 bases and 0 bases, there was a span of 11 bases. Germline lookup yields CDR1 SNHLY and CDR2 FYNNEI. The CDR3 sequence is CASRGGRMNTEAFF. DNA of the CDR3: TGTGCCAGCAGAGGAGGGAGAATGAACACTGAAGCTTTCTTT.

This rearrangement joins TRBV4-1 to TRBJ1-3; TRBD1 is a possible D gene (5 bases). Trimming took off 3 bases at V and 1 base at J, with 13 bases between the two ends. Per the germline V gene, CDR1 is MGHRA and CDR2 is YSYEKL. CDR3 length equals 16 residues. Written as DNA, the CDR3 is TGCGCCAGCAGCCAGCAGGGTACCCCATCTGGAAACACCATATATTTT. It codes for CASSQQGTPSGNTIYF.

The rearrangement uses TRBV5-6 and TRBJ2-1, with D uncertain. Germline V gene sequence: CDR1 SGHDT, CDR2 YYEEEE. V was shortened by 3 bases and J by 6 bases, with 19 bases between the two germline ends. The CDR3 is made up of 16 amino acids. CDR3 in amino acids: CASSSGSSFPFNEQFF. CDR3 coding DNA: TGTGCCAGCAGCTCCGGGTCAAGTTTTCCCTTCAATGAGCAGTTCTTC.

This clone was seen a few times. The chain couples TRBV5-4 to TRBJ1-1; D unresolved. CDR1 is SGHNT and CDR2 is YYREEE in the germline V gene (reference sequence). The CDR3 is 14 residues long. V gave up 5 bases and J gave up 0 bases, with 11 bases separating them. The CDR3 sequence is CASSRQRVNTEAFF. Written as DNA, the CDR3 is TGTGCCAGCAGTCGTCAGCGGGTGAACACTGAAGCTTTCTTT.